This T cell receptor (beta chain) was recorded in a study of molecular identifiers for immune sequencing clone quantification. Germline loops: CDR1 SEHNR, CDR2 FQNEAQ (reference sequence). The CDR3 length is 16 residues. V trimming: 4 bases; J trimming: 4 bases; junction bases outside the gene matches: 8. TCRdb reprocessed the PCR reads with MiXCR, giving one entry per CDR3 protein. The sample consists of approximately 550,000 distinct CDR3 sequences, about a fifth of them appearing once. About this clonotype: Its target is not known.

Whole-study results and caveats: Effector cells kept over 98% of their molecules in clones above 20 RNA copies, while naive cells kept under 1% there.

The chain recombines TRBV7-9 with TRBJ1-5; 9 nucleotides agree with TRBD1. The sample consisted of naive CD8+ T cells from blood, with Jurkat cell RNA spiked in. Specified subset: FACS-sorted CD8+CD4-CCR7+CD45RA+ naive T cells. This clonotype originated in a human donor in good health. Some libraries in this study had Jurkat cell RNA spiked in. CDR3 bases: TGTGCCAGCAGCTCCTGGGGACAGGGACGTAATCAGCCCCAGCATTTT. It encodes CASSSWGQGRNQPQHF.